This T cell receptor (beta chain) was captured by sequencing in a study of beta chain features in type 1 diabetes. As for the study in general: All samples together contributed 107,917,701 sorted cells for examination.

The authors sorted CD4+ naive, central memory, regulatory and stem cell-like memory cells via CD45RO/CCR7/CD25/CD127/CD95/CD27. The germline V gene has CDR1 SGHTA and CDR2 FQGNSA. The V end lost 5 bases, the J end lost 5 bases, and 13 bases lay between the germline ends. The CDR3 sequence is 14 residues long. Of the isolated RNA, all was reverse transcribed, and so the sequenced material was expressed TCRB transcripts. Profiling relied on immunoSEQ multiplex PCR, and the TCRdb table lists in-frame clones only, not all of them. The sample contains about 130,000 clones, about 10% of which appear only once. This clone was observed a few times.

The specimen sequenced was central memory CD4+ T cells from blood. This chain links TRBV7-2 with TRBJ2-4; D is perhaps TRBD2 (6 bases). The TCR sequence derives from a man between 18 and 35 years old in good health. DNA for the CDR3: TGTGCCAGCAGCCCGGGACTTGCTCAAAACATTCAGTACTTC. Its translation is CASSPGLAQNIQYF.